This TCR beta chain was recorded in a study of CD8 T cells in ankylosing spondylitis. Preparation of TCR beta libraries was done by quantitative 5'-RACE with molecular barcodes. TCRdb reprocessed the 5' RACE reads via MiXCR and lists one record per CDR3 protein. There are about 160,000 distinct CDR3 sequences in the sample; 9.5% to 10% occur only once, and more than 13% lies in the top ten. V gave up 4 bases and J gave up 7 bases; unmatched junction bases: 8. CDR1 and CDR2 from the germline V gene are SGDLS and YYNGEE. This CDR3 contains 15 residues. General observations from the study: What seemed typical of ankylosing spondylitis blood was a TCR beta motif built from several highly homologous variants. Researchers reportedly found disease-linked clones significantly enriched in matched ankylosing spondylitis synovial fluid.

This clonotype was counted a few times. Antigen unknown. This sequence joins TRBV9 and TRBJ2-1; 10 bases agree with TRBD2. The receptor was derived from a female donor with ankylosing spondylitis or in good health (not recorded which). The specimen was blood, either unsorted or a sorted T cell fraction (not recorded which). CDR3 amino acids: CASSLSGRGGNEQFF. The CDR3 DNA is TGTGCCAGCAGCCTCAGCGGGAGGGGAGGTAATGAGCAGTTCTTC. Combining the CDR3 with reference TRBV9 and TRBJ2-1 gives the whole variable domain DSGVTQTPKHLITATGQRVTLRCSPRSGDLSVYWYQQSLDQGLQFLIQYYNGEERAKGNILERFSAQQFPDLHSELNLSSLELGDSALYFCASSLSGRGGNEQFFGPGTRLTVL.